Below, 14 T cell receptor beta chains from the same sample are listed, as sequenced in a study of CD8 T cells in Susac syndrome. Random hexamers were used to reverse transcribe the RNA input (about 0.45 to 1 ug). One entry per CDR3 protein, called by TCRdb with MiXCR from the immunoSEQ multiplex PCR reads. The data hold 95,000 to 150,000 distinct CDR3 sequences, with roughly 94% observed a single time. Sequences were obtained from CD8+ T cells from PBMCs. The receptors were sampled from a human donor with Susac syndrome.

This rearrangement joins TRBV12-3 or TRBV12-4 to TRBJ2-7; D perhaps matches TRBD1 (7 bases). The CDR3 is 15 residues long. Trimming removed 6 bases from V and 3 bases from J, with 18 bases in between. The CDR3 sequence: CASRGGAQGNYEQYF. In DNA form, the CDR3 reads TGTGCCAGCAGGGGCGGGGCACAGGGGAACTACGAGCAGTACTTC.

V and J are TRBV9 and TRBJ2-1; D unclear. This CDR3 has 14 amino acids. Germline CDR1 is SGDLS and CDR2 is YYNGEE. The ends were cut back, 8 bases at V and 4 bases at J, with 16 bases in the middle. Here the CDR3 DNA reads TGTGCCAGTGGAGTGGGGAACAATTACAATGAGCAGTTCTTC. Translating it yields CASGVGNNYNEQFF.

The gene calls are TRBV3-1 and TRBJ2-5, with D tentatively TRBD2 (5 bases). Germline CDR1 reads LGHDT; CDR2 reads YNNKEL (reference sequence). V lost 1 base and J lost 1, with 10 bases in between. The CDR3 has 15 amino acids. CDR3 in amino acids: CASSQGLSGQETQYF. In DNA form, the CDR3 reads TGTGCCAGCAGCCAAGGACTAAGCGGCCAAGAGACCCAGTACTTC.

The chain joins TRBV2 to TRBJ1-1; D remains ambiguous. The CDR3 contains 13 residues. Germline values: CDR1 SNHLY, CDR2 FYNNEI. V was trimmed by 4 bases and J by 7 bases, leaving 13 bases between them. CDR3 amino acids: CASSGSQPYEAFF. Here the CDR3 DNA reads TGTGCCAGCAGTGGAAGCCAGCCTTATGAAGCTTTCTTT.

The genes are TRBV20-1 and TRBJ2-7; 8 nucleotides match TRBD1. The CDR3 contains 14 residues. V gave up 4 bases and J gave up 3 bases; unmatched junction bases: 8. Germline V gene data show CDR1 as DFQATT and CDR2 as SNEGSKA (reference sequence). The CDR3 protein is CSAIEAGGIYEQYF. The CDR3 DNA reads TGCAGTGCTATTGAGGCAGGGGGCATCTACGAGCAGTACTTC.

This clonotype was seen just once. This chain connects TRBV14 to TRBJ2-7; 7 nucleotides align to TRBD2. There are 16 residues in the CDR3. Germline V CDR1 and CDR2: SGHDN, FVKESK. The ends lost 1 base at V and 2 bases at J; junction bases unmatched: 8. CDR3 sequence (DNA): TGTGCCAGCAGCCAAGGGGGTAGCGGGTGGACCTACGAGCAGTACTTC. Encoded protein: CASSQGGSGWTYEQYF.

This clonotype was counted a few times. The rearrangement uses TRBV20-1 and TRBJ2-7, with D maybe TRBD2 (5 bases). The V and J ends lost 0 bases and 0 bases respectively, with 9 bases between them. This CDR3 spans 14 amino acids. Germline-derived CDR1 and CDR2 are DFQATT and SNEGSKA (reference sequence). The CDR3 coding sequence is TGCAGTGCTAGAGAGACGGGAAACTCCTACGAGCAGTACTTC. Amino acid sequence: CSARETGNSYEQYF.

This chain uses TRBV10-3 with TRBJ2-5, with D possibly matching TRBD2 (5 bases). The germline CDR1 and CDR2 sequences are ENHRY and SYGVKD. The CDR3 loop spans 14 amino acids. Trimming stripped 4 bases from V and 4 bases from J, with 13 bases between. CDR3 DNA: TGTGCCATCAGTGGGACTGAAATGGGAGAGACCCAGTACTTC. This encodes CAISGTEMGETQYF.

The rearrangement links TRBV5-1 to TRBJ1-1; D not resolved. Germline assignment: CDR1 SGHRS and CDR2 YFSETQ. This CDR3 has 14 amino acids. V gave up 1 base and J gave up 0 bases, with 7 bases separating them. For the CDR3, the DNA is TGCGCCAGCAGCTTGACAGCTATGAACACTGAAGCTTTCTTT. This gives the protein CASSLTAMNTEAFF. The full variable domain, its missing parts supplied by reference TRBV5-1 and TRBJ1-1, is KAGVTQTPRYLIKTRGQQVTLSCSPISGHRSVSWYQQTPGQGLQFLFEYFSETQRNKGNFPGRFSGRQFSNSRSEMNVSTLELGDSALYLCASSLTAMNTEAFFGQGTRLTVV.

The chain couples TRBV7-9 to TRBJ1-2, with D perhaps matching TRBD1 (5 bases). Trimming removed 5 bases at V and 4 bases at J, with 14 bases between. From germline, CDR1 is SEHNR and CDR2 FQNEAQ (reference sequence). The CDR3 sequence is 14 residues long. CDR3 nucleotides: TGTGCCAGCAGCCCAGAGGGGACGGCCTATGGCTACACCTTC. Translation gives CASSPEGTAYGYTF.

In its sample, this clonotype was seen a few times. The chain employs TRBV12-3 or TRBV12-4 and TRBJ1-1; a weak D match, TRBD1 (5 bases). CDR3 length equals 13 residues. The V end was cut by 6 bases, the J end by 2 bases, with 10 bases between. Here the CDR3 reads CASSAGPNTEAFF. The CDR3 region has the DNA TGTGCCAGCAGCGCGGGGCCAAACACTGAAGCTTTCTTT.

This chain joins TRBV6-5 and TRBJ2-7; perhaps TRBD2 as D (6 bases). Germline values: CDR1 MNHEY, CDR2 SVGAGI. This CDR3 region has 15 residues. Trimming stripped 7 bases from V and 3 bases from J, with 19 bases between. The CDR3 bases are TGTGCCAGCACCAACCGCCCGGGACTGAGCTACGAGCAGTACTTC. It yields the protein CASTNRPGLSYEQYF.

The rearrangement links TRBV7-9 to TRBJ2-1, with 7 bases fitting TRBD2. The trim removed 2 bases at V and 5 bases at J, leaving 3 bases unmatched. This CDR3 has 14 amino acids. CDR1 is SEHNR and CDR2 is FQNEAQ in the germline V gene (reference sequence). CDR3 region: CASSLTGGNNEQFF. In DNA form, the CDR3 reads TGTGCCAGCAGCTTAACGGGGGGAAACAATGAGCAGTTCTTC.

The genes are TRBV11-2 and TRBJ2-5, with 7 bases matching TRBD2. The V gene end was trimmed by 2 bases and the J gene end by 1 base; junction bases not matched to a gene: 1. CDR1 SGHAT and CDR2 FQNNGV come from the germline V gene. The CDR3 is 14 amino acids. DNA for the CDR3: TGTGCCAGCAGCTTAAGCGGGGCCCAAGAGACCCAGTACTTC. Its translation: CASSLSGAQETQYF.